Here is one T cell receptor (beta chain) with its context. It lacks a known antigen. Base qualities were left out, and no much larger clone turns up one base away. The sample has other DNA sequences that encode this CDR3 too. One collaborating source in Seattle enrolled patients while the patients were actively infected and followed the patients over time throughout the course of disease. Collaborating institutions collected whole blood in K2EDTA tubes following their own protocols. Collaborator samples were shipped for TCRbeta analysis as frozen whole blood, isolated PBMCs, or DNA extracted from either sample type. From the cysteine up to the phenylalanine, the CDR3 has a length of 14 residues. The entry retains the CDR3 DNA only, 42 bases that are in frame from base 1. The junction shows trimming of 4 bases on V and 3 bases on J, and the gene matches do not reach 2 bases of it. CDR1 and CDR2 were assigned from the germline V gene (reference sequence) as LGHDT and YNNKEL.

TCRbeta CDR3 regions were amplified from genomic DNA using the immunoSEQ Assay, a bias-controlled multiplex PCR. As for the original processing: Nucleated cell counts per sample were estimated from amplification of reference gene primers within the assay. To quantify the absolute abundance of each unique TCRbeta CDR3 rearrangement, sequence reads were collapsed and filtered. For each sample, productive Simpson clonality was calculated as the square root of Simpson's diversity index across productive rearrangements. TCRdb limited this immuneACCESS table to in-frame rearrangements with V and J called. A share of clones is missing; checked studies link under half to unresolved V genes, and the rest is unexplained. That table supplies the V and J calls and clone size; D and trimming were determined from the DNA. In this sample the table shows tens of thousands of clones, around 72% of which occur a single time. Together, the top ten hold 3% to 4.5% of the sample.

The sample belongs to a study of blood T cell repertoires in COVID-19 (TCRdb year 2020). Describing the broader study: Collaborator samples came from the United States, Italy and Spain and covered acute and convalescent phases of COVID-19. The samples were drawn from the first 160 participants of the ongoing ImmuneRACE study and from 950 to 1,500 subjects provided by 6 global collaborators. The material from the prospective study consisted of cDNA or gDNA derived from T cells, B-cell-depleted T cells, or PBMCs. Sample metadata almost always included a de-identified subject ID, COVID-19 status, age in years and sex. The repertoires were released in a freely available public database meant as a resource for research on the immune response to SARS-CoV-2. The dataset comprised deeply sampled blood TCRbeta repertoires from subjects exposed to, actively infected with, or recovered from COVID-19. HLA class I and class II types, where available, came from metadata supplied by the sample provider rather than from assay-based typing.

Results and caveats for the whole study, not just this receptor: How much clinical and demographic metadata was included differed by source and by participant, and the metadata was provided uncurated.

Recombination joined TRBV3-1 (or the pseudogene TRBV3-2) with TRBJ1-2, with TRBD1 identical over 10 junction bases. The TCR was taken from a man aged 70 or older with COVID-19, enrolled during active disease. The sample consisted of peripheral blood. CDR3 region: CASSPGTGDYGYTF. In nucleotide form, the sequence is TGTGCCAGCAGCCCTGGGACAGGGGACTATGGCTACACCTTC.